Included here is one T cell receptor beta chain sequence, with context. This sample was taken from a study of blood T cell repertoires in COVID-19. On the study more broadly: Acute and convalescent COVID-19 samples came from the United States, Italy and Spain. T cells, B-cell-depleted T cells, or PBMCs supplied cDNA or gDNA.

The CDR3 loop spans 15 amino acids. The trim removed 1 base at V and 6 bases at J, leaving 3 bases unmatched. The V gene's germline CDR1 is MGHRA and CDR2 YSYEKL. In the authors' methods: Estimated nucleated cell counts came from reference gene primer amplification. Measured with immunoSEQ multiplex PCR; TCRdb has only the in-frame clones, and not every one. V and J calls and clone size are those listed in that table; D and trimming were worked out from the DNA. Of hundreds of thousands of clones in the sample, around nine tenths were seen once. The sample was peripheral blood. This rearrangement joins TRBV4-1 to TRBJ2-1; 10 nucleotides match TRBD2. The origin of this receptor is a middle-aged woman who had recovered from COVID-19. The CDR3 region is CASSQGTSGRNEQFF. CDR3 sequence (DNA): TGCGCCAGCAGCCAAGGGACTAGCGGACGCAATGAGCAGTTCTTC.